This TCR beta chain was sequenced during a study of prognosis after radiotherapy for stage I lung cancer. Background on the study: The study recorded squamous cell carcinoma in roughly seven patients and adenocarcinoma in fewer than 15. Overall study findings and caveats: Unique TCR clone counts went down once patients had stereotactic body radiation therapy, median about 9,200 versus 6,500. Shannon entropy (measured after stereotactic body radiation therapy) was lower in patients who went on to develop distant metastases.

It was by two-round multiplex PCR that TCR beta CDR3 was amplified from genomic DNA. It was primers specific to each TRBV and TRBJ gene that first-round PCR used. TCRdb re-derived calls from the multiplex PCR reads in MiXCR, one entry per CDR3 protein. There are about 51,000 distinct CDR3 sequences in the sample; less than 45% occur only once, and roughly 10% lies in the top ten. Two separate time points each saw a draw of approximately 6 milliliters of peripheral blood. This CDR3 has 15 residues. As for this clonotype: The target antigen is unknown. The final CDR3 position lacks the conserved phenylalanine or tryptophan, pointing to a likely read error.

This clonotype was obtained from a donor aged 50 or older with non-small cell lung cancer. The rearrangement uses TRBV12-3 or TRBV12-4 and TRBJ2-1; 8 nucleotides match TRBD2. This specimen was PBMCs, taken before or after stereotactic body radiation therapy (not recorded which). CDR3 DNA sequence: TGTGCAAGCCGTGCACCGGGAGGGAACTACAATGAGCAGTTCTTA. Residues: CASRAPGGNYNEQFL.